This section outlines one T cell receptor beta chain sequence together with its context. The data originate from a study of CD8+CD57+ T cells in acquired aplastic anemia. CDR3 and TCR beta VDJ profiling relied on genomic DNA as the template. TCRdb re-derived calls from the reads in MiXCR, one entry per CDR3 protein. The sample consists of some 200,000 distinct CDR3 sequences, around 63% of them appearing once. The source material was sorted CD4+, CD8+, or CD8+CD57+ T cells (not recorded which) from PBMCs. This clonotype was obtained from a human donor in good health.

The CDR3 DNA reads as TGTGCCAGCAGCTTAGGTGGTGGGAGTGGCTACACCTTC. Its translation is CASSLGGGSGYTF. The J gene is TRBJ1-2, the V gene TRBV7-2; D uncertain. V lost 1 base and J lost 7, with 10 bases in between. Germline values: CDR1 SGHTA, CDR2 FQGNSA. The CDR3 totals 13 residues.